This T cell receptor (beta chain) was identified in a study of spatial heterogeneity in lung cancer. This clonotype was counted between two and nine times. MiXCR, applied by TCRdb to the 5' RACE reads, yields one record per CDR3 protein. Of about 50,000 distinct CDR3 sequences listed, roughly 7.6% are singletons. The time point denotes: sample taken at primary tumor resection. The input material, whole RNA from tumor, nontumor lung or frozen PBMC, was sequenced unsorted. The source is a female donor with early-stage non-small cell lung cancer. Sequencing was performed on PBMCs, taken at surgery.

This CDR3 is CASSYRGPGYTF. The CDR3 bases are TGTGCCAGCAGTTACAGGGGGCCCGGCTACACCTTC. The chain carries TRBV5-5 and TRBJ1-2; TRBD1 matches at 9 bases. The length of the CDR3 is 12 residues. Looked up from germline, CDR1 is SGHKS and CDR2 is YYEKEE (reference sequence). Trimming at V came to 5 bases and at J to 8 bases, leaving 4 bases not matched to a gene.